The clone carrying this T cell receptor beta chain showed up just a few times. Its antigen remains unknown. The sample carries other DNA sequences with the same CDR3. The treatment was: oral pan-JAK inhibitor, 5-10 mg twice daily. These data belong to a study of CD8+ T cells in alopecia areata. Study-wide results and caveats: Scalp clonality, along with expanded CD8+ clones among the top 100, was significantly decreased by tofacitinib. Sharing of TCRs across patients appeared less clear than in mice, possibly for HLA-related reasons. Higher clonality than in normal scalp was seen in lesional scalp, especially alopecia totalis/universalis. When scalp samples are sequenced, resident alphabeta T cells of normal skin are also captured.

Trimming cost V 0 bases and J 2 bases; bases outside gene matches: 0. This CDR3 is built from 14 residues. The V gene's germline CDR1 is SGHRS and CDR2 YFSETQ. As the sequencing template, cDNA was produced by extracting RNA and reverse transcribing it. The repertoire was sequenced with immunoSEQ multiplex PCR; TCRdb's copy has only in-frame clones and lacks some. The sample consists of 85,000 to 95,000 clones, around three quarters of them appearing once. The TCR sequence derives from a human donor with alopecia areata. The rearrangement uses TRBV5-1 and TRBJ2-7; 9 nucleotides agree with TRBD1. Here the sequenced sample was CD8+ T cells sorted from blood, taken at approximately week 44, from a patient treated with tofacitinib. In DNA, the CDR3 is TGCGCCAGCAGCTTGGGACAGGGGGCCTACGAGCAGTACTTC. Amino acid sequence: CASSLGQGAYEQYF.